This paragraph reports one TCR beta chain. This clonotype was seen more than once but under ten times. What this receptor recognizes is not known. One base away there is no much larger clone; base qualities are not given. This entry belongs to a study of T cell repertoires in aging, cancer and after chemotherapy (dated by TCRdb to the late 2010s). Some background on the complete study: Donors spanned six age groups from 30 or younger to 70 or older, with at least three individuals per group. Peripheral blood TCR beta repertoires from healthy donors and cancer patients were profiled to examine immunoaging and T cell reconstitution after chemotherapy. Alongside approximately 95 healthy donors serving as a reference group, the cohort included 218 cancer patients, of whom some 94 had hematological cancers and 120 to 130 had solid cancers. Several million TCR reads were contained in the full dataset. Control TCR repertoires from healthy donors were recorded over several months to years, and clear clonal overlap was observed across re-sampling.

TCR beta rearrangements were amplified from genomic DNA extracted from peripheral blood rather than from sorted cells or RNA. Multiplex touch-down PCR with a mixed TRB-A/B primer pool was used to amplify rearranged TRB sequences covering the V, D and J segments. Illumina adapters and sample indices were attached to the amplicons in two consecutive PCR reactions using Phusion HS II polymerase. After gel purification with the NucleoSpin Gel and PCR Clean-up kit, the amplicons were checked using Qubit and an Agilent 2100 Bioanalyzer. Sequencing of the libraries was done on an Illumina MiSeq with paired-end, single-indexed 600-cycle runs. The authors' analysis ran thus. MiXCR versions 2.12 and 3.0.5 were used to process the TRB sequences. A clone was defined as each unique CDR3 nucleotide sequence, and only productive sequences supported by at least two reads were kept. The repertoire metrics were Shannon diversity, evenness, clonality (defined as one minus evenness), and alpha-parameterized diversity profiles covering alpha 0 to 5. The IGoR algorithm was used to calculate generation probabilities for clones in the paired samples taken before and after chemotherapy. TCRdb itself trimmed the public reads at Q25 with fastp, ran MiXCR and retained productive beta chains. Each entry is one CDR3 protein sequence, shown with its most common DNA and genes. TCRdb assigned the V and J calls; the authors' analysis was not used. In this sample the table shows 8,700 or so distinct CDR3 sequences, approximately 25% of which occur a single time. The ten largest clones take up around 2.8% of the sample.

The CDR3 numbers 13 residues from cysteine through phenylalanine. The CDR3 DNA has 39 bases and is translated from base 1. The germline V gene gives CDR1 as MNHEY and CDR2 as SVGEGT. Overall study results and their limits: Median generation probability increased over the chemotherapy interval in both cancer cohorts, suggesting repertoire reconstitution through rebound thymic output. The authors noted that the repertoire data do not allow conclusions about immunological memory after chemotherapy. Compared with age-matched healthy donors, untreated patients with either hematological or solid cancers had significantly lower TCR diversity in the blood along with higher clonality. In healthy donors, the drop in TCR diversity with age came mainly from a loss of richness, whereas in cancer patients a loss of evenness also played a part.

This receptor was taken from a human donor in good health. Sequenced sample: blood. The rearrangement joined TRBV6-2 or TRBV6-3 to TRBJ2-7; the D region possibly corresponds to TRBD2 (5 bases align). The J call may be incorrect, as the DNA end agrees better with TRBJ2-1. The DNA sequence is as follows: TGTGCCAGCAGCCTGGGAGCGGAGAATGAGCAGTTCTTC. Its product reads: CASSLGAENEQFF.